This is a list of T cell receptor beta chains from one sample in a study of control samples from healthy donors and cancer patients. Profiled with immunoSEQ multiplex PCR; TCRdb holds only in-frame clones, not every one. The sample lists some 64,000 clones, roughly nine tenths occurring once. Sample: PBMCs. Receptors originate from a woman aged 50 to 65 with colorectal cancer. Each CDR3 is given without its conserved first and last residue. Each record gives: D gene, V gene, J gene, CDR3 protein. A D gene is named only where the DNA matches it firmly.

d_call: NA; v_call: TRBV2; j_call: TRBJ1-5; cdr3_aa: ASSEALGLYSNQPQH
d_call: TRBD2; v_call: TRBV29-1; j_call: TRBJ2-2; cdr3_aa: SVGTSGDTGELF
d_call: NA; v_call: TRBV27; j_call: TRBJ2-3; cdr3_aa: ASSPLPGDNWGTQY
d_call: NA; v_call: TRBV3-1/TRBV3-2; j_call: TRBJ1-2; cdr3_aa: ASSLNDYGYT
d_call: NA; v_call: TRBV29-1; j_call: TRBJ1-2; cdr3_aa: SVEDRTYGYT
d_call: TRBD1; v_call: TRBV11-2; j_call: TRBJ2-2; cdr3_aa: ASRAGTGAGELF
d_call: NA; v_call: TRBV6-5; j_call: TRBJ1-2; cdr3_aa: ASSYSAGGGYT
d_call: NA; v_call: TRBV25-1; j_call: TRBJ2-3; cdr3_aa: ASSGMGTQY
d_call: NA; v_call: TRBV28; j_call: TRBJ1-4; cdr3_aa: ASSPPAGKLF
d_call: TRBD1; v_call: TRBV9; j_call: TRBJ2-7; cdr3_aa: ASSVEGQGAYEQY
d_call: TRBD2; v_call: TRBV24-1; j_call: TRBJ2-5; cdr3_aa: ATSEYRLAGEETQY
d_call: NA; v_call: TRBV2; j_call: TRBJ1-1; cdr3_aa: ASKKRYVNTEAF
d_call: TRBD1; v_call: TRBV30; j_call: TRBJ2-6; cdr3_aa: AWSNERTGAGANVLT
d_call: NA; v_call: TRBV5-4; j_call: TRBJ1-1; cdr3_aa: ASSFIGTDNLEAF
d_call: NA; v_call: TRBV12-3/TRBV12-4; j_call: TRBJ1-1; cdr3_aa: ATRMAATEAF
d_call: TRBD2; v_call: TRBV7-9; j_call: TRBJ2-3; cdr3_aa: ASSETSGGTDTQY
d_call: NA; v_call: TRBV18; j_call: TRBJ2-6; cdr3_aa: ASSPLTPNRAGANVLT
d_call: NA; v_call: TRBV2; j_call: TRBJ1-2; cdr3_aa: ASSWGDYGYT
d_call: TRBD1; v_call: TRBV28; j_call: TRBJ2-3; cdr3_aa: ASERSRGLKTDTQY
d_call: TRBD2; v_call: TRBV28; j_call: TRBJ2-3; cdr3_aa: ASSLRGSSTDTQY
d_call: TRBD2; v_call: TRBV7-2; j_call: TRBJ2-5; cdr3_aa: ASSLFSGLAGQETQY
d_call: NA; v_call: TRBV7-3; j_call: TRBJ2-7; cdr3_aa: ASSLAGPSKQY
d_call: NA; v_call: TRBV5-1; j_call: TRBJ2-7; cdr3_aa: ASSPRLVTRRDEQY
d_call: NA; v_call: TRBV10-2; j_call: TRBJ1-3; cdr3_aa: ASSELLGRQGDSGNTIY
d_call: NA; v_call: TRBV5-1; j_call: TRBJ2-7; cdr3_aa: ASSGEGVWGEQY
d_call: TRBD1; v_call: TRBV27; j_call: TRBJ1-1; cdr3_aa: ASSPSVQGNLNTEAF